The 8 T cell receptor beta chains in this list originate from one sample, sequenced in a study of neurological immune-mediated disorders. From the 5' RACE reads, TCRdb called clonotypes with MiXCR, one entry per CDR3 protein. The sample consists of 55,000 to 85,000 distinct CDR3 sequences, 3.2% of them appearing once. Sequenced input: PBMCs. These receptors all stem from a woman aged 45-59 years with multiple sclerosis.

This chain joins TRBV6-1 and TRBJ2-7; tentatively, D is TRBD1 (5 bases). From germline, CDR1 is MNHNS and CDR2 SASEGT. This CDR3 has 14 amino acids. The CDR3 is CTSSDRGSSYEQYV. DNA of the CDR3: TGTACCAGCAGTGATAGGGGCAGCTCCTACGAGCAGTACGTC.

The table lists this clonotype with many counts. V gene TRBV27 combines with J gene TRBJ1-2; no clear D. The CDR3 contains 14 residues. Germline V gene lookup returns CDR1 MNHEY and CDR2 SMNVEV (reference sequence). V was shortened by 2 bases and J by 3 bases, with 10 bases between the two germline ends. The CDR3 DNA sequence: TGTGCCAGCAGTTTAATTTGGGTATACTATGGCTACACCTTC. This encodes CASSLIWVYYGYTF.

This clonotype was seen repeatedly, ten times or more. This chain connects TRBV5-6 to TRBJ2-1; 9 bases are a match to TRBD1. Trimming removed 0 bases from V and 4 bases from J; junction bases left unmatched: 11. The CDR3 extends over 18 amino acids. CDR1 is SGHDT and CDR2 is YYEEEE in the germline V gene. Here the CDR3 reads CASSLVVWTGARYNEQFF. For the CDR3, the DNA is TGTGCCAGCAGCTTGGTTGTATGGACAGGGGCGCGGTACAATGAGCAGTTCTTC.

The DNA of the CDR3 is TGTGCCAGCTCACTACAGGAAGTTAATGAGCAGTTCTTC. Translated: CASSLQEVNEQFF. The chain is built from TRBV18 and TRBJ2-1; tentatively, D is TRBD1 (5 bases). The CDR3 length is 13 residues. Trimming took 4 bases from V and 7 from J, leaving 11 bases between them. CDR1 is KGHSH and CDR2 is LQKENI in the germline V gene.

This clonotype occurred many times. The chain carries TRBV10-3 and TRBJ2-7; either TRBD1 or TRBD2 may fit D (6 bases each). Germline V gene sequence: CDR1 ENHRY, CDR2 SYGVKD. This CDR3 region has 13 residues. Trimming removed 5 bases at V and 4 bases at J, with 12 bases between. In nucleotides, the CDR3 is TGTGCCATCAGTTGGGGGGCGGATTACGAGCAGTACTTC. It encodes CAISWGADYEQYF.

The CDR3 loop is CASSLRQRDSPLHF. The DNA for the CDR3 is TGCGCCAGCAGCTTGCGACAAAGGGATTCACCCCTCCACTTT. This chain connects TRBV5-1 to TRBJ1-6, with D hard to call. Trimming stripped 1 base from V and 8 bases from J, with 10 bases between. Germline values: CDR1 SGHRS, CDR2 YFSETQ. This CDR3 spans 14 amino acids.

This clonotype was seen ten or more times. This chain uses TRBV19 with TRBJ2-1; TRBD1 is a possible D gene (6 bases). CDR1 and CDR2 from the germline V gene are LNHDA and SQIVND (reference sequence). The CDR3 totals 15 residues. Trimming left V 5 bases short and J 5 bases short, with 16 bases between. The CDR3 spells CASSLGWGQNNEQFF. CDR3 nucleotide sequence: TGTGCCAGTAGTCTCGGGTGGGGACAAAACAATGAGCAGTTCTTC. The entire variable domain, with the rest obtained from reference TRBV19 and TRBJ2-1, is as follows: DGGITQSPKYLFRKEGQNVTLSCEQNLNHDAMYWYRQDPGQGLRLIYYSQIVNDFQKGDIAEGYSVSREKKESFPLTVTSAQKNPTAFYLCASSLGWGQNNEQFFGPGTRLTVL.

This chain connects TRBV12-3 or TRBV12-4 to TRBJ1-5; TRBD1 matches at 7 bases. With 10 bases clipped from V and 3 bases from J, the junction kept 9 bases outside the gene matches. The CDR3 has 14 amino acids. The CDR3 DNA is TGTGCCACGAGCCAGGGGACAGTCAATCAGCCCCAGCATTTT. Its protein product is CATSQGTVNQPQHF.